The rows below give T cell receptor beta chains drawn from one sample of a study of regulatory T cells in long-lasting Graves disease. TCRdb passed the multiplex PCR reads through MiXCR, listing each CDR3 protein once. Of 530,000 or so distinct CDR3 sequences in the sample, 13% were seen once. The same sample was also studied in work on T cells in Graves' hyperthyroidism and ophthalmopathy.

Here the sequenced sample was peripheral blood mononuclear cells (PBMCs), taken at new diagnosis, from a patient treated with antithyroid drugs. Every receptor here comes from a man aged 25 to 40 with Graves disease. CDR3s include the opening cysteine and the closing phenylalanine or tryptophan. A D gene is named only where the DNA matches it firmly. Only part of the rows carry a size: once, few, many, or a class if the clone is expanded.

clone size,D gene,V gene,J gene,CDR3 protein,CDR3 DNA
-,-,TRBV18,TRBJ2-2,CASSPLPYTGELFF,TGTGCCAGCTCACCCCTCCCATACACCGGGGAGCTGTTTTTT
many,-,TRBV15,TRBJ2-2,CATSRGEAGELFF,TGTGCCACCAGCAGAGGAGAGGCCGGGGAGCTGTTTTTT
many,TRBD1,TRBV12-3/TRBV12-4,TRBJ2-1,CASSRRDRGDEQFF,TGTGCCAGCAGCCGCAGAGACAGGGGCGATGAGCAGTTCTTC
-,TRBD2,TRBV12-5,TRBJ2-7,CASGSGLAVYYEQYF,TGTGCTAGTGGTTCGGGACTAGCTGTTTACTACGAGCAGTACTTC
-,-,TRBV6-1,TRBJ2-3,CASSEGASPDTQYF,TGTGCCAGCAGTGAAGGGGCTAGCCCAGATACGCAGTATTTT
many,-,TRBV27,TRBJ1-5,CASSVYHSNQPQHF,TGTGCCAGCAGCGTCTACCATAGCAATCAGCCCCAGCATTTT
many,TRBD2,TRBV6-2/TRBV6-3,TRBJ2-1,CASFQSKLAGVPVNEQFF,TGTGCCAGCTTTCAATCTAAACTAGCGGGAGTGCCGGTCAATGAGCAGTTCTTC
-,-,TRBV19,TRBJ2-5,CASSLETVGTQYF,TGTGCCAGTAGCCTCGAGACCGTCGGGACCCAGTACTTC
many,TRBD1,TRBV6-1,TRBJ1-2,CASSVRDRGLWGYTF,TGTGCCAGCAGTGTCCGGGACAGGGGGTTATGGGGCTACACCTTC
many,-,TRBV27,TRBJ1-1,CASRISGAMNTEAFF,TGTGCCAGCCGGATCTCAGGGGCGATGAACACTGAAGCTTTCTTT
many,TRBD2,TRBV2,TRBJ2-1,CASKVEGLAVNEQFF,TGTGCCAGCAAGGTTGAAGGACTAGCTGTGAATGAGCAGTTCTTC
many,-,TRBV28,TRBJ2-5,CASRSRGGQGTQYF,TGTGCCAGCAGGAGTAGGGGGGGGCAGGGGACCCAGTACTTC